This is a list of T cell receptor beta chains from one sample in a study of T-cell reconstitution after alpha-beta-depleted transplantation in children. TCRdb reprocessed the PCR reads with MiXCR, giving one entry per CDR3 protein. The sample holds hundreds of thousands of distinct CDR3 sequences, about 12% seen once. The material sequenced was PBMCs, taken before TCRalphabeta/CD19-depleted stem cell transplant. The receptors were gathered from a girl aged 2 to 9 with congenital amegakaryocytic thrombocytopenia, due to receive a stem cell transplant. CDR3s include the opening cysteine and the closing phenylalanine or tryptophan. The order of the fields is J gene, V gene, clone size, D gene, CDR3 protein, CDR3 DNA. D genes are given only for firm matches. Size values are once, few and many counts, or a class for expanded clones, and some rows have none.

J: TRBJ2-7; V: TRBV20-1; size: many; D: TRBD2; CDR3: CSAGDSGRATNYEQYF; DNA: TGCAGTGCTGGAGATAGCGGGAGGGCAACTAATTACGAGCAGTACTTC
J: TRBJ2-7; V: TRBV5-1; size: many; D: TRBD2; CDR3: CASSWSSGVTYEQYF; DNA: TGCGCCAGCAGCTGGTCCAGCGGGGTTACCTACGAGCAGTACTTC
J: TRBJ2-3; V: TRBV18; size: .; D: .; CDR3: CASSPTSQGRTDTQYF; DNA: TGTGCCAGCTCACCCACCTCCCAGGGGCGGACAGATACGCAGTATTTT
J: TRBJ2-3; V: TRBV7-3; size: .; D: .; CDR3: CASSLIASTDTQYF; DNA: TGTGCCAGCAGCTTAATTGCTAGCACAGATACGCAGTATTTT
J: TRBJ1-1; V: TRBV10-3; size: many; D: .; CDR3: CAIRAGQTEAFF; DNA: TGTGCCATCAGAGCGGGACAAACTGAAGCTTTCTTT
J: TRBJ2-1; V: TRBV7-7; size: .; D: TRBD1; CDR3: CASSPGVGDSEQFF; DNA: TGTGCCAGCAGCCCCGGGGTAGGGGACAGCGAGCAGTTCTTC
J: TRBJ2-7; V: TRBV29-1; size: many; D: .; CDR3: CSVEEESYEQYF; DNA: TGCAGCGTTGAAGAGGAGTCCTACGAGCAGTACTTC
J: TRBJ1-5; V: TRBV7-9; size: .; D: .; CDR3: CASSDYLVDQPQHF; DNA: TGTGCCAGCAGCGATTATCTAGTAGATCAGCCCCAGCATTTT
J: TRBJ2-2; V: TRBV30; size: few; D: .; CDR3: CAWSVYQPNTGELFF; DNA: TGTGCCTGGAGTGTATACCAGCCGAACACCGGGGAGCTGTTTTTT
J: TRBJ2-2; V: TRBV7-9; size: .; D: .; CDR3: CASSFSIGGELFF; DNA: TGTGCCAGCAGCTTCTCTATTGGCGGGGAGCTGTTTTTT
J: TRBJ2-3; V: TRBV29-1; size: many; D: TRBD1; CDR3: CSDNTRDRETDTQYF; DNA: TGCAGCGACAATACTAGGGACAGGGAGACAGATACGCAGTATTTT
J: TRBJ2-1; V: TRBV5-1; size: .; D: TRBD1; CDR3: CASSPDRGPLTYNEQFF; DNA: TGCGCCAGCAGCCCGGACAGGGGTCCCTTAACCTACAATGAGCAGTTCTTC
J: TRBJ2-1; V: TRBV20-1; size: many; D: TRBD2; CDR3: CSAAGLAFNNEQFF; DNA: TGCAGTGCCGCGGGACTAGCGTTCAACAATGAGCAGTTCTTC
J: TRBJ2-7; V: TRBV20-1; size: few; D: .; CDR3: CSASTLLRTYEQYF; DNA: TGCAGTGCTAGTACACTTCTACGAACCTACGAGCAGTACTTC
J: TRBJ2-7; V: TRBV2; size: .; D: TRBD2; CDR3: CASAGLGVVEVTEQYF; DNA: TGTGCCAGCGCGGGACTAGGAGTTGTGGAAGTAACCGAGCAGTACTTC
J: TRBJ2-7; V: TRBV27; size: .; D: TRBD1; CDR3: CASSPPGRGRSEQYF; DNA: TGTGCCAGCAGTCCGCCGGGCAGGGGGCGTTCCGAGCAGTACTTC
J: TRBJ1-5; V: TRBV7-9; size: many; D: .; CDR3: CASSRMGQPQHF; DNA: TGTGCCAGCAGCCGAATGGGTCAGCCCCAGCATTTT
J: TRBJ2-5; V: TRBV29-1; size: many; D: TRBD2; CDR3: CSGYSGRVQETQYF; DNA: TGCAGCGGATATAGCGGGAGGGTTCAAGAGACCCAGTACTTC
J: TRBJ2-7; V: TRBV3-1; size: .; D: TRBD2; CDR3: CASSQASGSSYEQYF; DNA: TGTGCCAGCAGCCAAGCTAGCGGGAGCTCCTACGAGCAGTACTTC
J: TRBJ1-1; V: TRBV5-1; size: many; D: .; CDR3: CASSLGQENTEAFF; DNA: TGCGCCAGCAGCTTGGGTCAGGAGAACACTGAAGCTTTCTTT
J: TRBJ2-2; V: TRBV27; size: few; D: .; CDR3: CASSFGRGKTGELFF; DNA: TGTGCCAGCAGTTTTGGCCGCGGGAAAACCGGGGAGCTGTTTTTT
J: TRBJ1-2; V: TRBV7-6; size: .; D: .; CDR3: CASRNPEVAYGYTF; DNA: TGTGCCAGCAGGAACCCGGAGGTGGCGTATGGCTACACCTTC
J: TRBJ1-6; V: TRBV5-1; size: many; D: TRBD1; CDR3: CASSLAEAGTGVSSPLHF; DNA: TGCGCCAGCAGCTTGGCCGAAGCCGGGACAGGAGTCAGTTCACCCCTCCACTTT